This T cell receptor (beta chain) was identified during a study of blood T cell repertoires in COVID-19. Sequenced by immunoSEQ multiplex PCR; TCRdb stores in-frame clones only, minus some. The repertoire holds 210,000 or so clones, with roughly 90% as singletons. The CDR3 is made up of 15 amino acids. Unmatched junction bases numbered 3, after V lost 2 bases and J lost 7 bases. Germline assignment: CDR1 SGHTA and CDR2 FQGNSA. The sequence was collected from a man aged 45 to 65 with acute or convalescent COVID-19. The chain is built from TRBV7-2 and TRBJ1-6, with 9 bases identical to TRBD1. Sequenced material: peripheral blood. The CDR3 region has the DNA TGTGCCAGCAGCTTAACGACAGGGGGAAATTCACCCCTCCACTTT. Protein: CASSLTTGGNSPLHF.